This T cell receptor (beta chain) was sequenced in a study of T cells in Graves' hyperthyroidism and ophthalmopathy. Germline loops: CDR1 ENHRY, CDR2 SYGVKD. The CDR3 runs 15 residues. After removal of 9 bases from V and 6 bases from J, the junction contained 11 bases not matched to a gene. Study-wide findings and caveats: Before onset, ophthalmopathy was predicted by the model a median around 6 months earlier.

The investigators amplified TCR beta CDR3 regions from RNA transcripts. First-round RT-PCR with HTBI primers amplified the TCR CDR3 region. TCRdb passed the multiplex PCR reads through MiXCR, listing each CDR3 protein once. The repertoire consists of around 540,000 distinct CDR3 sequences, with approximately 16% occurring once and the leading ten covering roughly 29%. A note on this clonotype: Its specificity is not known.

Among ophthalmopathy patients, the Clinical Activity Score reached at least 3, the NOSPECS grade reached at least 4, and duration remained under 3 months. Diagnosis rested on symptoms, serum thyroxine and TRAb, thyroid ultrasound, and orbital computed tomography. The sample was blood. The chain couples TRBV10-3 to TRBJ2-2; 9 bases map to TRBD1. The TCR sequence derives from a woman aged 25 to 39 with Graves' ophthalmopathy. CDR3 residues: CAMRRAQGASGELFF. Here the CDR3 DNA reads TGTGCCATGCGCCGGGCACAGGGGGCATCCGGGGAGCTGTTTTTT.